The 28 T cell receptor beta chains presented below share a single source sample, sequenced in a study of blood T cell repertoires in COVID-19. Sequenced by immunoSEQ multiplex PCR; TCRdb stores in-frame clones only, minus some. The sample carries approximately 270,000 clones, nearly 90% recorded once. The sequenced material came from peripheral blood. These TCRs come from a young man with active or convalescent COVID-19.

The chain couples TRBV28 to TRBJ2-7, with 8 bases fitting TRBD1. CDR1 is MDHEN and CDR2 is SYDVKM in the germline V gene. The CDR3 extends over 16 amino acids. The V and J ends lost 4 bases and 0 bases, in that order; junction bases with no gene match: 8. The DNA for the CDR3 is TGTGCCAGCAGTTCCGAGGGACAGGTCTCCTCCTACGAGCAGTACTTC. This codes for CASSSEGQVSSYEQYF.

The chain uses TRBV28 and TRBJ2-3, with D possibly being TRBD2 (6 bases). Per the germline V gene, CDR1 is MDHEN and CDR2 is SYDVKM. Trimming took 3 bases from V and 6 from J, leaving 19 bases between them. The CDR3 has 16 residues. The CDR3 bases are TGTGCCAGCAGTTTGCTAGGGACTGGCTGGGCGGATACGCAGTATTTT. It encodes CASSLLGTGWADTQYF.

The chain is built from TRBV7-9 and TRBJ1-4; D gene ambiguous. The CDR3 has 15 residues. CDR1 and CDR2 (germline): SEHNR, FQNEAQ (reference sequence). Trimming took 3 bases from V and 6 from J, leaving 14 bases between them. The DNA of the CDR3 is TGTGCCAGCAGCTTGGAGGGTTTTGAGCATGAAAAACTGTTTTTT. Translating it yields CASSLEGFEHEKLFF.

The V call is TRBV19, the J call TRBJ1-5; no clear D gene. The V end lost 9 bases, the J end lost 0 bases, and 21 bases lay between the germline ends. This CDR3 has 17 amino acids. CDR1 LNHDA and CDR2 SQIVND come from the germline V gene (reference sequence). Here the CDR3 DNA reads TGTGCCAGCCACAAGACCCGACAAGGCAATAGCAATCAGCCCCAGCATTTT. Translated: CASHKTRQGNSNQPQHF. The full variable domain, in which reference TRBV19 and TRBJ1-5 provide the parts outside the CDR3, is DGGITQSPKYLFRKEGQNVTLSCEQNLNHDAMYWYRQDPGQGLRLIYYSQIVNDFQKGDIAEGYSVSREKKESFPLTVTSAQKNPTAFYLCASHKTRQGNSNQPQHFGDGTRLSIL.

The DNA of the CDR3 is TGTGCCAGCAGCTTGGAGGGAGCCTACGAGCAGTACTTC. Protein: CASSLEGAYEQYF. This sequence joins TRBV5-4 and TRBJ2-7, with D tentatively TRBD2 (5 bases). V was shortened by 0 bases and J by 2 bases, with 6 bases between the two germline ends. The CDR3 is made up of 13 amino acids. Germline assignment: CDR1 SGHNT and CDR2 YYREEE (reference sequence).

The CDR3 nucleotides read TGTGCCAGCAGCCCCAGACAGGGACTTAGCACAGATACGCAGTATTTT. It specifies CASSPRQGLSTDTQYF. The V call is TRBV9, the J call TRBJ2-3; perhaps TRBD1 as D (7 bases). The CDR3 length is 16 residues. V lost 4 bases and J 0 bases, leaving 15 bases between the germline ends. The germline V gene encodes CDR1 SGDLS and CDR2 YYNGEE.

This chain uses TRBV7-8 with TRBJ1-6; D gene unclear. Trimming took off 4 bases at V and 6 bases at J, with 13 bases between the two ends. Germline V CDR1 and CDR2: SGHVS, FQNEAQ. This CDR3 comprises 15 residues. The CDR3 DNA is TGTGCCAGCAGCTCGGAGCCCGGTTTTAATTCACCCCTCCACTTT. This translates into CASSSEPGFNSPLHF.

The gene calls are TRBV5-4 and TRBJ2-5, with 8 bases lining up with TRBD2. The germline V gene encodes CDR1 SGHNT and CDR2 YYREEE (reference sequence). The CDR3 contains 14 residues. After removal of 3 bases from V and 5 bases from J, the junction contained 6 bases not matched to a gene. CDR3 DNA: TGTGCCAGCAGCTCACGGGGGGGGGTTGAGACCCAGTACTTC. This codes for CASSSRGGVETQYF.

The genes are TRBV10-3 and TRBJ1-1, with a tentative D call TRBD1 (5 bases). V shed 7 bases and J shed 4 bases, with 19 bases lying between them. In germline, CDR1 is ENHRY, CDR2 SYGVKD. The CDR3 is made up of 15 amino acids. The CDR3 here is CAIIRGPDKLTEAFF. For the CDR3, the DNA is TGTGCCATCATTCGAGGACCGGACAAGCTCACTGAAGCTTTCTTT.

This sequence joins TRBV5-1 and TRBJ2-1; D possibly corresponds to TRBD1 (5 bases). Trimming cost V 7 bases and J 10 bases, with 24 bases left between them. CDR1 and CDR2 from the germline V gene are SGHRS and YFSETQ. The CDR3 has 15 amino acids. CDR3 DNA sequence: TGCGCCAGCGGGGATCCGACAGTCCCCTCCGTGGAGCAGTTCTTC. It is translated as CASGDPTVPSVEQFF.

The rearrangement joins TRBV28 to TRBJ1-2; 7 nucleotides agree with TRBD1. The CDR3 totals 13 residues. V trimming: 6 bases; J trimming: 2 bases; junction bases outside the gene matches: 3. Germline V CDR1 and CDR2: MDHEN, SYDVKM. The CDR3 DNA sequence: TGTGCCAGCAGAGCACAGGGGAACTATGGCTACACCTTC. It codes for CASRAQGNYGYTF.

The chain is built from TRBV18 and TRBJ2-3, with 8 nucleotides matching TRBD2. V shed 1 base and J 6 bases; nucleotides not matched to a gene: 12. The CDR3 is 17 amino acids. Germline lookup yields CDR1 KGHSH and CDR2 LQKENI. The CDR3 loop is CASSPLAGPISGDTQYF. CDR3 sequence (DNA): TGTGCCAGCTCACCACTAGCGGGACCAATTTCGGGGGATACGCAGTATTTT.

The chain employs TRBV6-5 and TRBJ2-5, with 7 bases that match TRBD1. V lost 5 bases and J lost 7; bases outside the gene matches: 10. There are 14 residues in the CDR3. The germline gives CDR1 MNHEY, CDR2 SVGAGI. The CDR3 coding sequence is TGTGCCAGCAGTCCGAAACAGGGGATTGGGACCCAGTACTTC. Protein: CASSPKQGIGTQYF.

The chain uses TRBV9 and TRBJ1-1, with TRBD1 matching over 10 bases. Germline V lookup: CDR1 SGDLS, CDR2 YYNGEE. The CDR3 sequence is 14 residues long. After removal of 4 bases from V and 4 bases from J, the junction contained 4 bases not matched to a gene. The CDR3 DNA sequence: TGTGCCAGCAGCTCAGGGACAGGGGTCACTGAAGCTTTCTTT. It translates to CASSSGTGVTEAFF. Full variable domain (missing parts from reference TRBV9 and TRBJ1-1): DSGVTQTPKHLITATGQRVTLRCSPRSGDLSVYWYQQSLDQGLQFLIQYYNGEERAKGNILERFSAQQFPDLHSELNLSSLELGDSALYFCASSSGTGVTEAFFGQGTRLTVV.

The chain has TRBV7-2 and TRBJ2-7; TRBD2 aligns across 10 bases. From germline, CDR1 is SGHTA and CDR2 FQGNSA. J lost 10 bases, V lost 2 bases, and 11 bases had no gene match. The CDR3 spans 15 residues. The CDR3 is CASSLSGLAGEGQYF. The DNA for the CDR3 is TGTGCCAGCAGCTTATCCGGGCTAGCGGGGGAGGGTCAGTACTTC.

The V gene is TRBV6-5, the J gene TRBJ2-1, with TRBD2 identical over 8 bases. After removal of 3 bases from V and 13 bases from J, the junction contained 8 bases not matched to a gene. Germline values: CDR1 MNHEY, CDR2 SVGAGI. This CDR3 has 13 amino acids. The CDR3 protein is CASSYIAGRPQFF. Here the CDR3 DNA reads TGTGCCAGCAGTTATATAGCGGGAAGACCTCAGTTCTTC.

This chain connects TRBV5-5 to TRBJ2-1; TRBD2 matches 11 bases. Germline V CDR1 and CDR2: SGHKS, YYEKEE (reference sequence). V lost 2 bases, J lost 9 bases, and 4 bases stayed unmatched. This CDR3 is 14 amino acids long. The CDR3 sequence: CASSFSGGAVEQFF. The CDR3 nucleotides read TGTGCCAGCAGCTTTAGCGGGGGGGCCGTTGAGCAGTTCTTC.

The rearrangement joins TRBV29-1 to TRBJ1-2, with TRBD1 matching 7 bases. The CDR3 is 12 amino acids. Germline V CDR1 and CDR2: SQVTM, ANQGSEA. J gave up 7 bases and V 5 bases, and 7 bases lay outside the gene matches. In DNA form, the CDR3 reads TGCAGCGTTCGACAGGGACCATTTGGCTACACCTTC. Translated: CSVRQGPFGYTF.

This rearrangement joins TRBV6-5 to TRBJ1-2; D is unresolved. Looked up from germline, CDR1 is MNHEY and CDR2 is SVGAGI. V was clipped by 9 bases and J by 7 bases, with 18 bases between them. This CDR3 comprises 13 residues. The CDR3 loop reads CASIRGWPSGYTF. As DNA, the CDR3 is TGTGCCAGTATACGAGGGTGGCCCTCTGGCTACACCTTC.

This clone was detected once. The chain has TRBV12-5 and TRBJ2-3; 9 bases align to TRBD1. This CDR3 comprises 13 residues. CDR1 and CDR2 (germline): LGHNT, FRNRAP. The V gene end was trimmed by 6 bases and the J gene end by 6 bases; junction bases not matched to a gene: 4. In DNA form, the CDR3 reads TGTGCTAGTGGACCCGACAGGGGGGATACGCAGTATTTT. It encodes CASGPDRGDTQYF.

The chain has TRBV2 and TRBJ2-3, with D possibly being TRBD2 (5 bases). The CDR3 covers 15 residues. Deletions cut 6 bases from V and 0 bases from J, with 13 bases between. Germline loops: CDR1 SNHLY, CDR2 FYNNEI. CDR3: CASRAGRTSTDTQYF. CDR3 DNA: TGTGCCAGCAGGGCGGGCAGAACTAGCACAGATACGCAGTATTTT.

V usage is TRBV6-6 and J usage is TRBJ1-5, with TRBD1 identical over 7 bases. V dropped 2 bases and J dropped 4; count of bases not matched to a gene: 2. The CDR3 has 14 amino acids. The germline V gene has CDR1 MNHNY and CDR2 SVGAGI (reference sequence). DNA of the CDR3: TGTGCCAGCAGTTACGAACAGGGGAATCAGCCCCAGCATTTT. This encodes CASSYEQGNQPQHF.

This chain's CDR3 is CASSSRATQNNEQFF. The CDR3 nucleotides are TGTGCCAGCAGCTCGCGGGCCACCCAGAACAATGAGCAGTTCTTC. The chain couples TRBV5-4 to TRBJ2-1, with D perhaps matching TRBD2 (5 bases). CDR1 and CDR2 from the germline V gene are SGHNT and YYREEE (reference sequence). V lost 3 bases, J lost 5 bases, and 15 bases lay in between. CDR3 size: 15 residues.

The rearrangement joins TRBV4-3 to TRBJ1-2, with TRBD1 matching 12 bases. The CDR3 is made up of 18 amino acids. Trimming cost V 0 bases and J 4 bases; bases outside gene matches: 9. From germline, CDR1 is LGHNA and CDR2 YSLEER. CDR3 protein: CASSQEGTGGPYTYGYTF. CDR3 in DNA: TGCGCCAGCAGCCAAGAGGGGACAGGGGGCCCGTATACCTATGGCTACACCTTC.

The J gene is TRBJ1-2, the V gene TRBV14; 7 nucleotides agree with TRBD1. This CDR3 region has 17 residues. The germline gives CDR1 SGHDN, CDR2 FVKESK. The ends lost 0 bases at V and 3 bases at J; junction bases unmatched: 10. The CDR3 reads CASSQDLVQGFYYGYTF. Written as DNA, the CDR3 is TGTGCCAGCAGCCAAGATCTGGTACAGGGGTTCTACTATGGCTACACCTTC.

The chain uses TRBV7-9 and TRBJ1-3; D is ambiguous. The CDR3 runs 13 residues. V was cut by 5 bases and J by 4 bases, with 9 bases left in between. Germline lookup yields CDR1 SEHNR and CDR2 FQNEAQ (reference sequence). The CDR3 here is CASSPLQGNTIYF. The CDR3 nucleotides read TGTGCCAGCAGCCCGCTACAGGGAAACACCATATATTTT.

The chain employs TRBV28 and TRBJ1-5; possibly TRBD1 for D (5 bases). The CDR3 runs 13 residues. Germline V gene data show CDR1 as MDHEN and CDR2 as SYDVKM. With 10 bases removed from V and 0 bases from J, the gap between germline ends came to 10 bases. CDR3 region: CAISDTSNQPQHF. CDR3 in DNA: TGTGCCATCTCGGACACTAGCAATCAGCCCCAGCATTTT. The entire variable domain, with the rest obtained from reference TRBV28 and TRBJ1-5, is as follows: DVKVTQSSRYLVKRTGEKVFLECVQDMDHENMFWYRQDPGLGLRLIYFSYDVKMKEKGDIPEGYSVSREKKERFSLILESASTNQTSMYLCAISDTSNQPQHFGDGTRLSIL.

V is TRBV11-2 and J is TRBJ2-1, with D tentatively TRBD2 (6 bases). Germline loops: CDR1 SGHAT, CDR2 FQNNGV. CDR3 length equals 13 residues. The V gene lost 7 bases and the J gene lost 8 bases, with 15 bases spanning the gap. CDR3 region: CASTFNSGDEQFF. In DNA form, the CDR3 reads TGTGCCAGCACCTTCAACTCGGGGGATGAGCAGTTCTTC. The whole variable domain, remainder taken from reference TRBV11-2 and TRBJ2-1, is EAGVAQSPRYKIIEKRQSVAFWCNPISGHATLYWYQQILGQGPKLLIQFQNNGVVDDSQLPKDRFSAERLKGVDSTLKIQPAKLEDSAVYLCASTFNSGDEQFFGPGTRLTVL.